This T cell receptor (beta chain) is from a study of T cell responses to AZD1222 COVID-19 vaccine (TCRdb year 2021). With respect to the entire study: AZD1222 recipients with second doses at about 4 weeks or about 12 weeks were pooled, because spike-specific TCR depth and breadth did not differ between schedules. Enrollment into the trials was organized by age into subgroups of 18-55, 56-69 and 70-plus years, and those subgroups contained approximately 160, 26 and 62 TCR-sequenced participants, respectively. A total of about 230 trial participants underwent TCR sequencing, of whom some 210 received two doses of AZD1222 and about 25 received two doses of the MenACWY control vaccine.

The CDR3 has 16 amino acids, counting the end cysteine and phenylalanine. CDR3 DNA is the only sequence kept; it has 48 bases, read in frame from the first base. In the germline V gene, CDR1 corresponds to SGHDN and CDR2 to FVKESK. Trimming at the junction amounts to 2 bases on V and 1 base on J, and the germline ends lie 14 bases apart. Results the study describes overall, beyond this receptor: Epitopes outside the regions mutated in the B.1.351 and B.1.1.7 variants were reportedly recognized by nearly half of the unique spike-specific TCRs. Vaccine-associated CD4 TCRs spanned the whole spike protein, with dominant responses in regions 160-218 and 743-854. Conclusions about previously exposed vaccinees were limited because only six AZD1222 recipients were SARS-CoV-2 seropositive at baseline. In the small 56-69-year group, the increase in depth fell short of significance, most likely because of low power. Most participants were white British and females outnumbered males, and the authors suggested that clonal diversity may have been underestimated. After two AZD1222 doses, both the breadth and the depth of spike-specific TCRs were significantly higher than at day 0 and than in MenACWY recipients. Because no day 14 peak-response samples were available, repertoires were characterized only after the peak T cell response.

The CDR3 regions of human TCRbeta chains were analyzed by immunosequencing. Concerning the study's data processing: Repertoire TCRs were matched against a reference library of SARS-CoV-2-specific TCRs generated with the MIRA antigen-specificity platform. Breadth was defined as the fraction of unique TCRs that were SARS-CoV-2-associated, and depth was defined as the fraction of total T cells that were SARS-CoV-2-associated. Using the MIRA data, each spike-specific TCR was assigned both to the spike region to which the TCR was reactive and to a CD4 or CD8 class. Log10-transformed breadth and depth values were compared by one-way ANOVA with Sidak's multiple comparisons tests. TCRdb limited this immuneACCESS table to in-frame rearrangements with V and J called. A share of clones is missing; checked studies link under half to unresolved V genes, and the rest is unexplained. V, J and clone size reflect that table, while D and trimming were determined from the DNA. The sample has some 90,000 clones on record, about 90% of them singletons. The ten most abundant clones make up roughly 15% of the sample.

Concerning this clone: Its recognized antigen is unknown. No base qualities exist here, and no much larger clone lies one base off it.

Reading the label with the study, this specimen's time point is: baseline before first vaccination. The vaccinee samples were drawn from two UK trials, COV001 and COV002, one of which was a single-blind randomized controlled phase 2/3 trial testing AZD1222 (ChAdOx1 nCoV-19) in healthy adults. For TCRbeta chain sequencing, PBMC samples from trial participants were taken at day 0 and at day 28 after the second dose. The clonotype originates from an adult in good health. Source: peripheral blood, taken on day 0 of AZD1222 vaccination. This chain joins TRBV14 to TRBJ1-1; confidence is insufficient to name the D gene. The encoded CDR3 is CASSQQDGSRNTEAFF. The nucleotides are TGTGCCAGCAGCCAACAGGACGGCTCCAGGAACACTGAAGCTTTCTTT.